The 14 T cell receptor beta chains in this list originate from one sample, sequenced in a study of OX40 agonist ivuxolimab in advanced cancers. Assay: immunoSEQ multiplex PCR; the TCRdb copy retains only in-frame clones and omits some. The sample shows 9,500 to 12,000 clones, roughly 80% of them seen only once. This material consisted of CD4+ or CD8+ T cells sorted from blood, taken in a trial of the OX40 agonist ivuxolimab. The receptors come from an adult with an advanced solid tumor such as melanoma, head and neck, liver or kidney cancer.

This clone was seen only once. This chain joins TRBV10-1 and TRBJ2-3; D ambiguous. The V gene lost 2 bases and the J gene lost 1 base, with 19 bases spanning the gap. The CDR3 is 18 amino acids. The germline V gene encodes CDR1 WNHNN and CDR2 SYGVQD (reference sequence). In DNA form, the CDR3 reads TGCGCCAGCAGTGAGCCGGACCGACGTGCAAAGCGCACAGATACGCAGTATTTT. Its translation is CASSEPDRRAKRTDTQYF.

The V gene is TRBV7-2, the J gene TRBJ2-2; D ambiguous. There are 13 residues in the CDR3. Between the trimmed V and J ends, which lost 5 bases and 4 bases, there was a span of 8 bases. Germline CDR1 reads SGHTA; CDR2 reads FQGNSA. For the CDR3, the DNA is TGTGCCAGCAGCCTAGGAAGCACCGGGGAGCTGTTTTTT. This encodes CASSLGSTGELFF.

CDR3 protein: CASSWGLAGASYYNEQFF. The CDR3 nucleotides read TGTGCCAGCAGCTGGGGACTAGCGGGAGCTAGTTACTACAATGAGCAGTTCTTC. The rearrangement joins TRBV7-2 to TRBJ2-1; TRBD2 aligns across 14 bases. The CDR3 runs to 18 residues. The V gene end was trimmed by 4 bases and the J gene end by 3 bases; junction bases not matched to a gene: 8. Germline-derived CDR1 and CDR2 are SGHTA and FQGNSA.

J is TRBJ1-1 and V is TRBV6-4; no clear D. CDR1 and CDR2 from the germline V gene are MRHNA and SNTAGT. Trimming took 6 bases from V and 1 from J, leaving 9 bases between them. The CDR3 has 13 amino acids. The CDR3 region is CASRRVWNTEAFF. In nucleotides, the CDR3 is TGTGCCAGCAGAAGGGTGTGGAACACTGAAGCTTTCTTT.

This clone was counted a single time. This chain uses TRBV11-3 with TRBJ2-1, with a weak D call TRBD2 (9 bases). The germline V and J ends were trimmed by 2 bases and 6 bases, with 17 bases remaining between them. CDR3 length: 16 amino acids. The germline CDR1 and CDR2 sequences are SGHNT and YENEEA. The chain's CDR3 is CASSLQGAREGNEQFF. CDR3 in DNA: TGTGCCAGCAGCTTACAGGGGGCGCGGGAGGGCAATGAGCAGTTCTTC.

The J gene is TRBJ2-1, the V gene TRBV6-1; a weak D match, TRBD2 (5 bases). The CDR3 has 15 amino acids. Trimming shortened V by 3 bases and J by 8 bases, and 17 bases separated the two germline ends. Germline assignment: CDR1 MNHNS and CDR2 SASEGT. CDR3 DNA: TGTGCCAGCAGTGAGACCGGCGGAGGTATCGATGAGCAGTTCTTC. It yields the protein CASSETGGGIDEQFF.

This clone is medium-sized in the sample. The chain recombines TRBV6-4 with TRBJ2-3; D perhaps matches TRBD1 (5 bases). V lost 5 bases, J lost 3 bases, and 12 bases lay in between. In germline, CDR1 is MRHNA, CDR2 SNTAGT. The CDR3 is made up of 14 amino acids. The DNA of the CDR3 is TGTGCCAGCAGTAACCGTGCAGGGACAGATACGCAGTATTTT. Its translation is CASSNRAGTDTQYF.

The chain joins TRBV2 to TRBJ2-7, with 10 bases that match TRBD1. CDR3 size: 14 residues. V trimming: 7 bases; J trimming: 6 bases; junction bases outside the gene matches: 9. Germline-derived CDR1 and CDR2 are SNHLY and FYNNEI. CDR3 sequence (DNA): TGTGCCAGCATCGATGGGACAGGGGATAGCGAGCAGTACTTC. It yields the protein CASIDGTGDSEQYF. The full variable domain, its missing parts supplied by reference TRBV2 and TRBJ2-7, is EPEVTQTPSHQVTQMGQEVILRCVPISNHLYFYWYRQILGQKVEFLVSFYNNEISEKSEIFDDQFSVERPDGSNFTLKIRSTKLEDSAMYFCASIDGTGDSEQYFGPGTRLTVT.

The chain joins TRBV27 to TRBJ2-2; TRBD2 might be the D (6 bases). Trimming cost V 0 bases and J 0 bases, with 14 bases left between them. Germline V CDR1 and CDR2: MNHEY, SMNVEV (reference sequence). CDR3 length: 18 amino acids. The CDR3 coding sequence is TGTGCCAGCAGTTTATCGTGGGGGGTAGCTACGAACACCGGGGAGCTGTTTTTT. It specifies CASSLSWGVATNTGELFF.

This clone was counted once. The V and J genes are TRBV4-3 and TRBJ2-7; D might be TRBD2 (7 bases). The CDR3 has 15 residues. V gave up 4 bases and J gave up 2 bases, with 15 bases separating them. Germline values: CDR1 LGHNA, CDR2 YSLEER. Here the CDR3 DNA reads TGCGCCAGCAGCCCCCGGGGGGCTGCAACCTACGAGCAGTACTTC. Residues: CASSPRGAATYEQYF.

The chain joins TRBV5-4 to TRBJ1-4, with 10 positions matching TRBD1. The ends lost 4 bases at V and 8 bases at J; junction bases unmatched: 11. Germline V gene lookup returns CDR1 SGHNT and CDR2 YYREEE (reference sequence). CDR3 size: 16 residues. The CDR3 bases are TGTGCCAGCAGCCAAGTTGCCGGGACAGGGGCCGAAAAACTGTTTTTT. It yields the protein CASSQVAGTGAEKLFF.

The chain combines TRBV5-4 with TRBJ2-7; a possible D gene is TRBD1 (6 bases). Germline V gives CDR1 SGHNT, CDR2 YYREEE (reference sequence). This CDR3 spans 15 amino acids. Deletions cut 3 bases from V and 2 bases from J, with 15 bases between. CDR3 nucleotide sequence: TGTGCCAGCAGCTCCCGGGACATGCGACCCTACGAGCAGTACTTC. It translates to CASSSRDMRPYEQYF.

The CDR3 sequence: CASSPSFGDTQYF. The CDR3 DNA follows: TGTGCCAGCAGCCCCTCTTTCGGGGATACGCAGTATTTT. V and J are TRBV7-3 and TRBJ2-3; D gene ambiguous. The germline CDR1 and CDR2 sequences are SGHTA and FQGTGA. With 5 bases removed from V and 6 bases from J, the gap between germline ends came to 12 bases. The CDR3 has 13 amino acids.

The chain is built from TRBV11-2 and TRBJ1-1, with TRBD1 identical over 9 bases. Trimming took 1 base from V and 5 from J; bases not matched to a gene: 2. The CDR3 spans 14 residues. The germline CDR1 and CDR2 sequences are SGHAT and FQNNGV. CDR3 sequence: CASSLVTGGTEAFF. The CDR3 DNA follows: TGTGCCAGCAGCTTAGTGACAGGGGGGACTGAAGCTTTCTTT.